These 24 T cell receptor beta chains were sequenced from one sample in a study of blood T cell repertoires in COVID-19. Profiled with immunoSEQ multiplex PCR; TCRdb holds only in-frame clones, not every one. The profile shows 120,000 to 150,000 clones, 84% of them singletons. Sequences were obtained from peripheral blood. These receptors all stem from a human donor in a cohort sampled during active COVID-19.

This chain uses TRBV4-2 with TRBJ1-1, with D hard to call. Trimming left V 0 bases short and J 11 bases short, with 13 bases between. Germline loops: CDR1 LGHNA, CDR2 YNFKEQ. The CDR3 has 13 amino acids. CDR3 bases: TGTGCCAGCAGCCAAGAGGGTCAGAGGATTGCTTTCTTT. Residues: CASSQEGQRIAFF.

This sequence joins TRBV6-2 or TRBV6-3 and TRBJ1-6; D is ambiguous. This CDR3 has 13 amino acids. Germline assignment: CDR1 MNHEY and CDR2 SVGEGT. Trimming took off 4 bases at V and 2 bases at J, with 3 bases between the two ends. CDR3 DNA sequence: TGTGCCAGCAGTTCCACCTATAATTCACCCCTCCACTTT. Protein product: CASSSTYNSPLHF.

The J gene is TRBJ2-2, the V gene TRBV2; 11 bases are a match to TRBD1. This CDR3 has 14 residues. V shed 6 bases, J shed 10 bases, and the junction held 7 bases outside the gene matches. In germline, CDR1 is SNHLY, CDR2 FYNNEI. The CDR3 nucleotides read TGTGCCAGCAGGACGGGACAGGGGGTGGTGGAGCTGTTTTTT. Translated, it gives CASRTGQGVVELFF.

CDR3 sequence (DNA): TGTGCCAGTAGTAAAGGGGCCAATCAGCCCCAGCATTTT. This translates into CASSKGANQPQHF. The chain links TRBV19 to TRBJ1-5; D is perhaps TRBD1 (5 bases). The CDR3 has 13 residues. V was pared by 4 bases and J by 3 bases, with 7 bases between. Germline CDR1 and CDR2: LNHDA and SQIVND (reference sequence).

The sample holds one count of this clone. The V call is TRBV6-2 or TRBV6-3, the J call TRBJ1-2; 11 bases map to TRBD1. The CDR3 length is 14 residues. V dropped 6 bases and J dropped 8; count of bases not matched to a gene: 8. Per germline, CDR1 MNHEY and CDR2 SVGEGT. The CDR3 region has the DNA TGTGCCAGCAGCCCCGGACAGGGGGCGCGGGGCTACACCTTC. This sequence encodes CASSPGQGARGYTF.

The chain combines TRBV4-2 with TRBJ1-5; no reliable D call. CDR3 length equals 16 residues. V was trimmed by 0 bases and J by 0 bases, leaving 9 bases between them. The V gene's germline CDR1 is LGHNA and CDR2 YNFKEQ. CDR3 in amino acids: CASSQEKTYSNQPQHF. DNA for the CDR3: TGTGCCAGCAGCCAAGAAAAAACTTATAGCAATCAGCCCCAGCATTTT.

This sequence joins TRBV7-2 and TRBJ2-4; D uncertain. Germline loops: CDR1 SGHTA, CDR2 FQGNSA. The germline V and J ends were trimmed by 1 base and 3 bases, with 7 bases remaining between them. The CDR3 covers 14 residues. Here the CDR3 reads CASSLVHGKNIQYF. Here the CDR3 DNA reads TGTGCCAGCAGCTTAGTACATGGCAAAAACATTCAGTACTTC.

The chain couples TRBV28 to TRBJ1-5, with D unresolved. Per germline, CDR1 MDHEN and CDR2 SYDVKM. The CDR3 runs to 15 residues. Trimming cost V 5 bases and J 2 bases, with 13 bases left between them. CDR3 residues: CASSLQVPRNQPQHF. The CDR3 nucleotides read TGTGCCAGCAGTCTGCAGGTCCCACGCAATCAGCCCCAGCATTTT.

The CDR3 coding sequence is TGTGCCATCGGACTAGCGGGGGGCCTCTCTGGGGCCAACGTCCTGACTTTC. Translation: CAIGLAGGLSGANVLTF. The chain combines TRBV10-3 with TRBJ2-6; TRBD2 agrees at 14 bases. V lost 8 bases to trimming and J lost 0 bases; unmatched junction nucleotides: 3. The CDR3 contains 17 residues. Per germline, CDR1 ENHRY and CDR2 SYGVKD.

The rearrangement uses TRBV19 and TRBJ1-1; D perhaps matches TRBD1 (5 bases). CDR3 size: 15 residues. V was shortened by 2 bases and J by 5 bases, with 15 bases between the two germline ends. CDR1 and CDR2 (germline): LNHDA, SQIVND (reference sequence). The CDR3: CASSIRAQRGTEAFF. The CDR3, as DNA: TGTGCCAGTAGTATAAGGGCCCAACGGGGGACTGAAGCTTTCTTT.

In nucleotides, the CDR3 is TGCGCCAGCAGCCAAGATAAGAGCGGCTACACCTTC. It specifies CASSQDKSGYTF. This sequence joins TRBV4-3 and TRBJ1-2; D unclear. Trimming removed 0 bases at V and 8 bases at J, with 7 bases between. The CDR3 loop spans 12 amino acids. Germline loops: CDR1 LGHNA, CDR2 YSLEER.

The chain uses TRBV5-1 and TRBJ1-1; 9 bases map to TRBD1. The CDR3 loop spans 16 amino acids. Trimming removed 4 bases from V and 0 bases from J; junction bases left unmatched: 7. The germline CDR1 and CDR2 sequences are SGHRS and YFSETQ. CDR3 DNA sequence: TGCGCCAGCAGCCGGGGACAGGGAGCGATGAACACTGAAGCTTTCTTT. Translation gives CASSRGQGAMNTEAFF.

This clone was seen at least ten times. The rearrangement uses TRBV5-1 and TRBJ2-1; 9 bases match TRBD1. Germline CDR1 reads SGHRS; CDR2 reads YFSETQ. This CDR3 is 15 amino acids long. Germline trimming cut 3 bases from V and 6 bases from J; bases unmatched to any gene: 7. The CDR3 reads CASSSDGTGFNEQFF. The CDR3 coding sequence is TGCGCCAGCAGCTCCGACGGGACAGGGTTCAATGAGCAGTTCTTC.

The chain joins TRBV6-2 or TRBV6-3 to TRBJ2-5; D may be TRBD1 (5 bases). V lost 3 bases to trimming and J lost 4 bases, with 9 bases between them. Per germline, CDR1 MNHEY and CDR2 SVGEGT. This CDR3 is built from 13 residues. The CDR3 DNA sequence: TGTGCCAGCAGTTATGGCAGGGTAGAGACCCAGTACTTC. Translating it yields CASSYGRVETQYF.

The J gene is TRBJ2-3, the V gene TRBV7-8; possible D gene TRBD1, 6 bases. Per the germline V gene, CDR1 is SGHVS and CDR2 is FQNEAQ. V lost 4 bases, J lost 3 bases, and 14 bases lay in between. The CDR3 totals 15 residues. The CDR3 reads CASSSLLGATDTQYF. DNA of the CDR3: TGTGCCAGCAGCTCTCTCCTGGGGGCTACAGATACGCAGTATTTT. Full variable domain (rest looked up from reference TRBV7-8 and TRBJ2-3): GAGVSQSPRYKVAKRGQDVALRCDPISGHVSLFWYQQALGQGPEFLTYFQNEAQLDKSGLPSDRFFAERPEGSVSTLKIQRTQQEDSAVYLCASSSLLGATDTQYFGPGTRLTVL.

Only a few counts were recorded for this clone. The rearrangement joins TRBV15 to TRBJ1-3; D gene uncertain. Trimming stripped 3 bases from V and 4 bases from J, with 4 bases between. The CDR3 spans 12 residues. Germline lookup yields CDR1 LNHNV and CDR2 YYDKDF (reference sequence). CDR3 nucleotides: TGTGCCACCAGCAGCAGAGGAAACACCATATATTTT. It specifies CATSSRGNTIYF.

The chain joins TRBV7-9 to TRBJ1-2; TRBD1 is a possible D gene (5 bases). The length of the CDR3 is 14 residues. V was shortened by 5 bases and J by 7 bases, with 17 bases between the two germline ends. CDR1 is SEHNR and CDR2 is FQNEAQ in the germline V gene (reference sequence). DNA for the CDR3: TGTGCCAGCAGCCCCCTAGGAGGGGTGGGTGGCTACACCTTC. Protein product: CASSPLGGVGGYTF.

The rearrangement joins TRBV7-2 to TRBJ2-5, with TRBD2 as a possible D gene (7 bases). The CDR3 loop spans 15 amino acids. V shed 7 bases and J shed 4 bases, with 19 bases lying between them. The V gene's germline CDR1 is SGHTA and CDR2 FQGNSA. The CDR3 is CASNRRGGPGETQYF. The CDR3 DNA follows: TGTGCCAGCAATCGGAGGGGGGGGCCGGGAGAGACCCAGTACTTC.

The sample holds a few counts of this clone. The V call is TRBV18, the J call TRBJ2-6; 12 bases fit TRBD1. The V segment lost 4 bases and the J segment 2 bases; nucleotides outside the gene matches: 3. The CDR3 sequence is 17 residues long. Germline lookup yields CDR1 KGHSH and CDR2 LQKENI. The CDR3 region has the DNA TGTGCCAGCTCACGACGGGACAGGGGGCCTGGGGCCAACGTCCTGACTTTC. Translated: CASSRRDRGPGANVLTF.

This chain links TRBV28 with TRBJ1-3; 7 nucleotides align to TRBD1. There are 13 residues in the CDR3. V lost 3 bases and J lost 13; bases outside the gene matches: 9. Germline V gene data show CDR1 as MDHEN and CDR2 as SYDVKM. The CDR3 spells CASSFRDRELIYF. CDR3 sequence (DNA): TGTGCCAGCAGTTTCCGGGACAGAGAACTGATATATTTT. The whole variable domain, filled in from reference TRBV28 and TRBJ1-3, reads DVKVTQSSRYLVKRTGEKVFLECVQDMDHENMFWYRQDPGLGLRLIYFSYDVKMKEKGDIPEGYSVSREKKERFSLILESASTNQTSMYLCASSFRDRELIYFGEGSWLTVV.

The chain employs TRBV6-1 and TRBJ1-3; 9 bases fit TRBD1. Germline CDR1 is MNHNS and CDR2 is SASEGT. The CDR3 is 16 residues long. The ends lost 4 bases at V and 0 bases at J; junction bases unmatched: 4. The CDR3 DNA is TGTGCCAGCAGTGTCGGGACAGGGTTCTCTGGAAACACCATATATTTT. Amino acid sequence: CASSVGTGFSGNTIYF.

This clone was counted ten times or more. Here the CDR3 reads CASSGGGGVYNEQFF. CDR3 sequence (DNA): TGTGCCAGCAGTGGGGGCGGGGGTGTTTACAATGAGCAGTTCTTC. The V call is TRBV2, the J call TRBJ2-1; 7 positions agree with TRBD2. After removal of 4 bases from V and 4 bases from J, the junction contained 7 bases not matched to a gene. Germline V CDR1 and CDR2: SNHLY, FYNNEI. The CDR3 runs 15 residues.

Worth noting for this clone: Other DNA sequences within the sample encode an identical CDR3. J is TRBJ1-5 and V is TRBV12-3 or TRBV12-4; D call uncertain. This CDR3 has 13 amino acids. Trimming removed 3 bases at V and 0 bases at J, with 3 bases between. The CDR3: CASSFSSNQPQHF. The CDR3 region has the DNA TGTGCCAGCAGTTTCAGTAGCAATCAGCCCCAGCATTTT.

This chain joins TRBV5-6 and TRBJ2-4; D perhaps matches TRBD2 (5 bases). The V gene's germline CDR1 is SGHDT and CDR2 YYEEEE. Trimming took off 0 bases at V and 0 bases at J, with 10 bases between the two ends. The CDR3 extends over 16 amino acids. The CDR3 loop is CASSLVGASAKNIQYF. The CDR3 DNA sequence: TGTGCCAGCAGCTTGGTGGGAGCTTCAGCCAAAAACATTCAGTACTTC.